The rows below give T cell receptor beta chains drawn from one sample of a study of T cell responses to AZD1222 COVID-19 vaccine. TCRdb's copy holds only in-frame clones and misses some; the assay was immunoSEQ multiplex PCR. The repertoire includes roughly 150,000 clones, about 87% of them detected once, and about 1.9% sits in the top ten. The sample here was peripheral blood, taken on day 0 of AZD1222 vaccination. These receptors came from an adult in good health. Each CDR3 is given with its conserved first and last residue. The D gene is left open where the match is weak.

D gene | J gene | V gene | CDR3 DNA | CDR3 protein
TRBD1 | TRBJ1-2 | TRBV5-1 | TGCGCCAGCAGCTTGGAGGGACAGATCAACTATGGCTACACCTTC | CASSLEGQINYGYTF
TRBD1 | TRBJ2-1 | TRBV24-1 | TGTGCCACCAGTGATTTGGGACCCATGGACAGGGGAGTCTCTAATGAGCAGTTCTTC | CATSDLGPMDRGVSNEQFF
NA | TRBJ2-4 | TRBV11-2 | TGTGCCAGCAGCCGGCCCCCAGGGGCCAAAAACATTCAGTACTTC | CASSRPPGAKNIQYF
TRBD1 | TRBJ1-3 | TRBV6-5 | TGTGCCAGCAGTTACTCCAGGGGGCCTGGAAACACCATATATTTT | CASSYSRGPGNTIYF
NA | TRBJ2-2 | TRBV5-1 | TGCGCCAGCAGCGCGGGGTACGGCGGGGAGCTGTTTTTT | CASSAGYGGELFF
NA | TRBJ2-2 | TRBV19 | TGTGCCAGTAACTATCGGGTAACGAACACCGGGGAGCTGTTTTTT | CASNYRVTNTGELFF
NA | TRBJ1-2 | TRBV20-1 | TGCAGTGCTAGTCGGCGGCCCAATGGCTACACCTTC | CSASRRPNGYTF
TRBD2 | TRBJ2-5 | TRBV7-2 | TGTGCCAGCAGCCCCAGAGCGGGGAAGGGAGAGACCCAGTACTTC | CASSPRAGKGETQYF
NA | TRBJ1-1 | TRBV18 | TGTGCCAGTTCATCCACTCCGGCGGAAGTTGGGACTGAAGCTTTCTTT | CASSSTPAEVGTEAFF
NA | TRBJ2-2 | TRBV19 | TGTGCCAGTAGTAAAGGGATTAGTTACACCGGGGAGCTGTTTTTT | CASSKGISYTGELFF